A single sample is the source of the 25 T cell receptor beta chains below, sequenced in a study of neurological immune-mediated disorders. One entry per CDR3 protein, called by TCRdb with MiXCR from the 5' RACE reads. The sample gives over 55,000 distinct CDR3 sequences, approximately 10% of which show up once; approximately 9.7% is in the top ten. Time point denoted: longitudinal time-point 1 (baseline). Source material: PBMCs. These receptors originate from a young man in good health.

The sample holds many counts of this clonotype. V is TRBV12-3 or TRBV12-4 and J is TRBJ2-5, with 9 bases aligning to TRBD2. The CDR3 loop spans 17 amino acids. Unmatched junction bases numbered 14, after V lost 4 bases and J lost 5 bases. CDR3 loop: CASSYGASGNLAETQYF. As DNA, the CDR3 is TGTGCCAGCAGTTACGGTGCTAGCGGGAACTTAGCGGAGACCCAGTACTTC.

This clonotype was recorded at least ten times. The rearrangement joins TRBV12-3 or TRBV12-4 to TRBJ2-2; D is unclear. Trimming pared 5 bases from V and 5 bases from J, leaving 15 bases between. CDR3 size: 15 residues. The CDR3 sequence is CASSLHGLGTGELFF. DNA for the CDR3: TGTGCCAGCAGTCTCCACGGCTTGGGTACCGGGGAGCTGTTTTTT.

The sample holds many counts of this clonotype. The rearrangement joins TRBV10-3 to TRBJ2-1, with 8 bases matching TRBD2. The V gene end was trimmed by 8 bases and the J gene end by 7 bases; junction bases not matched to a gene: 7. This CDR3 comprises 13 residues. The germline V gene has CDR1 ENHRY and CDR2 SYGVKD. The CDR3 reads CAIRPREGNEQFF. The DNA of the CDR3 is TGTGCCATCCGTCCCCGGGAGGGGAATGAGCAGTTCTTC.

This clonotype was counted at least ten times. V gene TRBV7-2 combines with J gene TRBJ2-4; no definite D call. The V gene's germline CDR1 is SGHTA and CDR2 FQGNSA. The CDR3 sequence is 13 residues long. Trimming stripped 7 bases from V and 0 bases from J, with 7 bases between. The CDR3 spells CASKERAKNIQYF. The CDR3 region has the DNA TGTGCCAGCAAGGAGCGAGCCAAAAACATTCAGTACTTC. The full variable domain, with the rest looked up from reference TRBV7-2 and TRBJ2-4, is GAGVSQSPSNKVTEKGKDVELRCDPISGHTALYWYRQSLGQGLEFLIYFQGNSAPDKSGLPSDRFSAERTGGSVSTLTIQRTQQEDSAVYLCASKERAKNIQYFGAGTRLSVL.

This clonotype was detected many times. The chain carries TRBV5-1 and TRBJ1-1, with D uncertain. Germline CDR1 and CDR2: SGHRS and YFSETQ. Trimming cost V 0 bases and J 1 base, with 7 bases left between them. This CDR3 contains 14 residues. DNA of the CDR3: TGCGCCAGCAGCTTGGAGGGCAGGAACACTGAAGCTTTCTTT. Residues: CASSLEGRNTEAFF.

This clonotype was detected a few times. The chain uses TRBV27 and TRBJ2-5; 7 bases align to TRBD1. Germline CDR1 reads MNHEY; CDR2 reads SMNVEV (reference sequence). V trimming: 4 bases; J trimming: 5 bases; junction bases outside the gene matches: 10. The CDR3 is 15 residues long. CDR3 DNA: TGTGCCAGCAGTTCGCTACAGGGGAACCGGGAGACCCAGTACTTC. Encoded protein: CASSSLQGNRETQYF.

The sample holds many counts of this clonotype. The CDR3 protein is CSVAGRGSSYEQYF. As DNA, the CDR3 is TGCAGCGTTGCCGGCCGGGGCAGCTCCTACGAGCAGTACTTC. V and J are TRBV29-1 and TRBJ2-7; D is perhaps TRBD1 or TRBD2 (5 bases each). V was clipped by 4 bases and J by 0 bases, with 13 bases between them. The CDR3 has 14 amino acids. Per the germline V gene, CDR1 is SQVTM and CDR2 is ANQGSEA.

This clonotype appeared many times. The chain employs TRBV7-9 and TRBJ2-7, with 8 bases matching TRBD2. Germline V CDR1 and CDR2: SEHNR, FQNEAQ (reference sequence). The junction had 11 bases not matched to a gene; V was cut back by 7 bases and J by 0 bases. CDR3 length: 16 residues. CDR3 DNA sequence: TGTGCCAGCACCTACGGGAGGGGCCCTCACTCCTACGAGCAGTACTTC. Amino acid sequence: CASTYGRGPHSYEQYF.

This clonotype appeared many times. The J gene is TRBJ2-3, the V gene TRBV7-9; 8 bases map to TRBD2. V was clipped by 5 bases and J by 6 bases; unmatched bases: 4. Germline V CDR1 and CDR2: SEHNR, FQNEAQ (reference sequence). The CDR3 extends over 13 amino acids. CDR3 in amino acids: CASSPRTSDTQYF. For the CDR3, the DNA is TGTGCCAGCAGCCCCCGGACTAGCGATACGCAGTATTTT.

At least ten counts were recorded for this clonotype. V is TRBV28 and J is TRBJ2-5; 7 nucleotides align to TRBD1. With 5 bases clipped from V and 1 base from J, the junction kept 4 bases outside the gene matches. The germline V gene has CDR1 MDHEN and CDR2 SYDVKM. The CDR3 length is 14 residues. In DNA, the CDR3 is TGTGCCAGCAGTAAATGGGACAGCCAAGAGACCCAGTACTTC. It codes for CASSKWDSQETQYF.

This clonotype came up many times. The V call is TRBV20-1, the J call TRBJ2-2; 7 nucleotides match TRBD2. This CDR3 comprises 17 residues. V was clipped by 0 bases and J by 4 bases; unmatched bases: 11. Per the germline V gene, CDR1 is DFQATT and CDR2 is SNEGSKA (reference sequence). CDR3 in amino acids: CSARDIGLVQPTGELFF. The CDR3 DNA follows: TGCAGTGCTAGAGATATAGGACTAGTACAACCCACCGGGGAGCTGTTTTTT.

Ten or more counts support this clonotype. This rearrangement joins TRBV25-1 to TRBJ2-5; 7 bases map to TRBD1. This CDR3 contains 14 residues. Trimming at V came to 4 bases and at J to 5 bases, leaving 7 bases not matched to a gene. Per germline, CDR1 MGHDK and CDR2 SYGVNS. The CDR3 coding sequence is TGTGCCAGCAGTGGATACAGGGGCGGGGAGACCCAGTACTTC. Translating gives CASSGYRGGETQYF.

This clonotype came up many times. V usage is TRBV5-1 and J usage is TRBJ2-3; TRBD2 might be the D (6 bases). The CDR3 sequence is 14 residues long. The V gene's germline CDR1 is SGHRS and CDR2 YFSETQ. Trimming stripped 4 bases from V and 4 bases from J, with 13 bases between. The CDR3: CASSQTSFPDTQYF. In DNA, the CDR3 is TGCGCCAGCAGCCAGACTAGTTTCCCAGATACGCAGTATTTT.

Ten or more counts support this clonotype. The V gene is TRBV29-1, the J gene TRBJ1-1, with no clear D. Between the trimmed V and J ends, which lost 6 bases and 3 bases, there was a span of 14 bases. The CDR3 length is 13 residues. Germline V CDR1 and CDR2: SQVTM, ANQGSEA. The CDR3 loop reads CSVECPEHTEAFF. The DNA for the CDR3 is TGCAGCGTCGAATGTCCGGAACACACTGAAGCTTTCTTT.

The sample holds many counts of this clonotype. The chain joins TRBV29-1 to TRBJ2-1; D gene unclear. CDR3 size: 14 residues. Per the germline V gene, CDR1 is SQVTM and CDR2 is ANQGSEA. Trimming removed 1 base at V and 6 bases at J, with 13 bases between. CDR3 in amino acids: CSVEGQVGPNEQFF. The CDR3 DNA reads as TGCAGCGTTGAAGGGCAGGTGGGTCCCAATGAGCAGTTCTTC.

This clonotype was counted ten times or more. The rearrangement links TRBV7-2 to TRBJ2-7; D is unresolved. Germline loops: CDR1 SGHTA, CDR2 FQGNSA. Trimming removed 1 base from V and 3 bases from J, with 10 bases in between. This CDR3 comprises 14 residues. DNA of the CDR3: TGTGCCAGCAGCTTAGGTGCCAGTGTCTACGAGCAGTACTTC. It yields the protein CASSLGASVYEQYF.

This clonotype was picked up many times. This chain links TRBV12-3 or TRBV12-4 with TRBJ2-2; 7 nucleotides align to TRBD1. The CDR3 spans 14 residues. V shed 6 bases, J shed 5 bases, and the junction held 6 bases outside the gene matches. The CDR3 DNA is TGTGCCAGCAGCGCCGGGACAGCAACCGGGGAGCTGTTTTTT. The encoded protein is CASSAGTATGELFF.

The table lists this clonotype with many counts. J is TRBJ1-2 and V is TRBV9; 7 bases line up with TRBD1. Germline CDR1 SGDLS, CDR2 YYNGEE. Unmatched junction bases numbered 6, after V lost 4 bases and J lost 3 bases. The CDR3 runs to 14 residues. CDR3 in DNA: TGTGCCAGCAGCACAGGGACAGCTGACTATGGCTACACCTTC. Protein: CASSTGTADYGYTF.

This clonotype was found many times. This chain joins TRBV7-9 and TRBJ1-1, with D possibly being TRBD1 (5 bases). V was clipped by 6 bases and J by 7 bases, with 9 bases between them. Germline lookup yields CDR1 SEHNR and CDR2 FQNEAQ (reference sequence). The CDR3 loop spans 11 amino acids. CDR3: CASSRQIEAFF. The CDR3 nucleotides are TGTGCCAGCAGTCGACAGATTGAAGCTTTCTTT.

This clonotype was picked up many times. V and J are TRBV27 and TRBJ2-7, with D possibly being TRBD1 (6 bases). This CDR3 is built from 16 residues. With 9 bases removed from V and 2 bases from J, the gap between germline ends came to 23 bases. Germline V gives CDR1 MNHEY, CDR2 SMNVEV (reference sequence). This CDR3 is CASRGSSGTRTYEQYF. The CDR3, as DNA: TGTGCCAGTAGGGGTTCGTCCGGGACAAGGACCTACGAGCAGTACTTC.

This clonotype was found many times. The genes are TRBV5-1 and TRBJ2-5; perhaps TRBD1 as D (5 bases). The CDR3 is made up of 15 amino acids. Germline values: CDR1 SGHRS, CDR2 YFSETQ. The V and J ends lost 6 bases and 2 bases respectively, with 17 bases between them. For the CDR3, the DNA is TGCGCCAGCAAACTCCAGGGTACAGCTCAAGAGACCCAGTACTTC. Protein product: CASKLQGTAQETQYF.

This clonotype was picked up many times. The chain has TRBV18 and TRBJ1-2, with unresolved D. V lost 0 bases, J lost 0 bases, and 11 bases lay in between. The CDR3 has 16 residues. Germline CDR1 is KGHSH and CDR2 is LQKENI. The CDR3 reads CASSPPIQISNYGYTF. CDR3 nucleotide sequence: TGTGCCAGCTCACCACCTATTCAGATTTCTAACTATGGCTACACCTTC. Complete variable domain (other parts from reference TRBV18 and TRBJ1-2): NAGVMQNPRHLVRRRGQEARLRCSPMKGHSHVYWYRQLPEEGLKFMVYLQKENIIDESGMPKERFSAEFPKEGPSILRIQQVVRGDSAAYFCASSPPIQISNYGYTFGSGTRLTVV.

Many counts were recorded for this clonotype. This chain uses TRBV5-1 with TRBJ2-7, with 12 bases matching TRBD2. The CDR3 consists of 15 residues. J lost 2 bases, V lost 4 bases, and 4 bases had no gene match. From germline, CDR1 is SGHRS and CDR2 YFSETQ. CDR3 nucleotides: TGCGCCAGCAGCCCAGGACTAGCGGGAACCTACGAGCAGTACTTC. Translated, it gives CASSPGLAGTYEQYF. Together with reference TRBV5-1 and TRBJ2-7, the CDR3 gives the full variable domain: KAGVTQTPRYLIKTRGQQVTLSCSPISGHRSVSWYQQTPGQGLQFLFEYFSETQRNKGNFPGRFSGRQFSNSRSEMNVSTLELGDSALYLCASSPGLAGTYEQYFGPGTRLTVT.

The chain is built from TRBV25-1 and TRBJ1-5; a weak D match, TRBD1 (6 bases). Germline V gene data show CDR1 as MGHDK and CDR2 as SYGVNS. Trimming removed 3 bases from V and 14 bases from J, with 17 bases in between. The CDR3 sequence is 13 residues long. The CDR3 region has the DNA TGTGCCAGCAGTGACAGGGACAATCAGCACAAGCATTTT. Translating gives CASSDRDNQHKHF.

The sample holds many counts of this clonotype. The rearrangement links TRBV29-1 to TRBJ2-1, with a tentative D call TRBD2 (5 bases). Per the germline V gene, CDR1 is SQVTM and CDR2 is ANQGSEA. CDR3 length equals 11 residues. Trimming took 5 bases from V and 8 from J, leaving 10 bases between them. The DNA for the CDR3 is TGCAGCGTTATAGAGGAGGATGAGCAGTTCTTC. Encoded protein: CSVIEEDEQFF.